The entry that follows covers one T cell receptor beta chain sequence. It has no known antigen specificity. There are no base qualities to consult, and no much larger clone falls within one base. From the cysteine up to the phenylalanine, the CDR3 has a length of 16 residues. The DNA shown is the 48-base CDR3, in frame from base 1. CDR1 and CDR2 were assigned from the germline V gene as SGHNT and YENEEA. Deletion took 0 bases off V and 0 bases off J, with a span of 9 bases between the germline ends. The entry originates in a study of T cell changes during pregnancy in multiple sclerosis (dated by TCRdb to about 2019). About the investigation overall: The study examined how the T cell repertoire changed over the course of pregnancy in women with multiple sclerosis.

The library relied on the immunoSEQ multiplex PCR assay. Imported from immuneACCESS, the table was reduced by TCRdb to in-frame sequences with V and J called. These copies leave out some clones; in studies compared against another copy, an unresolved V gene accounts for under half, and the cause of the remainder is not known. Present in this sample are tens of thousands of clones, about 91% of which were seen just once. The top ten clonotypes cover about 8.8% of the sample. Sequencing was performed on CD8+ T cells from peripheral blood mononuclear cells, taken after pregnancy. Recombination connected TRBV11-3 to TRBJ1-3; the D gene cannot be resolved reliably. This receptor was obtained from a female donor with multiple sclerosis, enrolled in a pregnancy study. The nucleotides are TGTGCCAGCAGCTTAGATGATGGAGTCTCTGGAAACACCATATATTTT. This sequence encodes CASSLDDGVSGNTIYF.